One sample yielded the 30 T cell receptor beta chains listed below, sequenced in a study of T-cell memory formation after mild COVID-19. Each CDR3 protein gets one entry after TCRdb re-called the 5' RACE reads with MiXCR. The sample carries about 55,000 distinct CDR3 sequences, over 7.5% recorded once. The source material was PBMCs or a T cell subset sorted from them (not recorded which). The receptors stem from a young man who had mild COVID-19 (a few samples of this study predate the infection). Cell type and time point are not known.

This clonotype was detected a few times. This sequence joins TRBV4-3 and TRBJ2-2; 11 nucleotides agree with TRBD2. The V gene end was trimmed by 0 bases and the J gene end by 5 bases; junction bases not matched to a gene: 8. Germline V lookup: CDR1 LGHNA, CDR2 YSLEER. The CDR3 has 18 amino acids. CDR3 sequence: CASSQELAGAARTGELFF. The DNA of the CDR3 is TGCGCCAGCAGCCAAGAACTAGCGGGGGCCGCGAGGACCGGGGAGCTGTTTTTT.

This clonotype was picked up many times. This rearrangement joins TRBV7-2 to TRBJ2-6; D unresolved. Germline-derived CDR1 and CDR2 are SGHTA and FQGNSA. The CDR3 is made up of 14 amino acids. V was clipped by 6 bases and J by 0 bases, with 6 bases between them. CDR3 sequence (DNA): TGTGCCAGCAGGCTTAGCTCTGGGGCCAACGTCCTGACTTTC. As protein: CASRLSSGANVLTF.

This clonotype was counted a few times. The J gene is TRBJ2-1, the V gene TRBV7-3, with D possibly called TRBD1 or TRBD2 (6 bases each). V lost 4 bases and J lost 8, with 12 bases in between. In germline, CDR1 is SGHTA, CDR2 FQGTGA. The CDR3 spans 13 residues. The DNA for the CDR3 is TGTGCCAGCAGCTCAAACGGGGGCTATGAGCAGTTCTTC. It encodes CASSSNGGYEQFF.

V and J are TRBV11-2 and TRBJ2-2; 8 positions agree with TRBD1. CDR3 length: 16 residues. Germline CDR1 is SGHAT and CDR2 is FQNNGV. The V gene end was trimmed by 1 base and the J gene end by 1 base; junction bases not matched to a gene: 2. Here the CDR3 reads CASSLAGQGNTGELFF. The CDR3 nucleotides read TGTGCCAGCAGCTTAGCCGGACAGGGGAACACCGGGGAGCTGTTTTTT.

V usage is TRBV4-3 and J usage is TRBJ1-4, with no clear D. Germline-derived CDR1 and CDR2 are LGHNA and YSLEER. V lost 0 bases and J lost 7, with 3 bases in between. This CDR3 contains 12 residues. CDR3 sequence reads: CASSQDFEKLFF. CDR3 sequence (DNA): TGCGCCAGCAGCCAAGACTTTGAAAAACTGTTTTTT.

The rearrangement uses TRBV18 and TRBJ2-2, with D possibly matching TRBD2 (5 bases). Germline V lookup: CDR1 KGHSH, CDR2 LQKENI. The CDR3 runs 15 residues. Trimming took 2 bases from V and 5 from J, leaving 12 bases between them. The CDR3 DNA sequence: TGTGCCAGCTCACCAATCGGTACGGGGACCGGGGAGCTGTTTTTT. Translation gives CASSPIGTGTGELFF.

The chain uses TRBV20-1 and TRBJ2-2; D unresolved. The V gene lost 0 bases and the J gene lost 0 bases, with 2 bases spanning the gap. The CDR3 runs to 13 residues. Germline values: CDR1 DFQATT, CDR2 SNEGSKA (reference sequence). CDR3 nucleotide sequence: TGCAGTGCTAGAGACCCGAACACCGGGGAGCTGTTTTTT. Amino acids: CSARDPNTGELFF.

The sample holds many counts of this clonotype. The chain recombines TRBV5-1 with TRBJ1-1; 8 positions agree with TRBD1. The J segment lost 1 base and the V segment lost 3 bases, leaving 20 bases of the junction unmatched. There are 20 residues in the CDR3. Germline CDR1 is SGHRS and CDR2 is YFSETQ. The CDR3 sequence is CASSSRLPGGNSLRNTEAFF. CDR3 in DNA: TGCGCCAGCAGCTCAAGACTCCCAGGGGGCAACTCCCTTCGGAACACTGAAGCTTTCTTT.

This chain joins TRBV7-2 and TRBJ1-1; D is uncertain. The V and J ends lost 1 base and 1 base respectively, with 10 bases between them. The CDR3 covers 15 residues. Germline CDR1 and CDR2: SGHTA and FQGNSA. CDR3 bases: TGTGCCAGCAGCTTAGGAGGTCCACAGAACACTGAAGCTTTCTTT. This sequence encodes CASSLGGPQNTEAFF. Drawing the rest from reference TRBV7-2 and TRBJ1-1, the complete variable domain is GAGVSQSPSNKVTEKGKDVELRCDPISGHTALYWYRQSLGQGLEFLIYFQGNSAPDKSGLPSDRFSAERTGGSVSTLTIQRTQQEDSAVYLCASSLGGPQNTEAFFGQGTRLTVV.

This clonotype came up many times. The rearrangement uses TRBV7-9 and TRBJ2-5, with unresolved D. The CDR3 consists of 14 residues. Trimming removed 1 base from V and 5 bases from J, with 11 bases in between. Germline values: CDR1 SEHNR, CDR2 FQNEAQ (reference sequence). The CDR3 sequence: CASSLEGSWETQYF. CDR3 coding DNA: TGTGCCAGCAGCTTAGAGGGTTCGTGGGAGACCCAGTACTTC.

The chain is built from TRBV10-3 and TRBJ1-6; 8 bases are a match to TRBD1. The junction had 18 bases not matched to a gene; V was cut back by 0 bases and J by 11 bases. Looked up from germline, CDR1 is ENHRY and CDR2 is SYGVKD. This CDR3 has 19 amino acids. As DNA, the CDR3 is TGTGCCATCAGTGAGTCGAAAGTCTCGGACAGGGCTTATTCTCCACCCCTCCACTTT. It yields the protein CAISESKVSDRAYSPPLHF.

This clonotype showed up many times. The genes are TRBV29-1 and TRBJ2-4, with 7 nucleotides matching TRBD1. V dropped 1 base and J dropped 0; count of bases not matched to a gene: 6. The germline CDR1 and CDR2 sequences are SQVTM and ANQGSEA. CDR3 length equals 16 residues. CDR3 in DNA: TGCAGCGTTGAAGTGAGACAGGGTCCAGCCAAAAACATTCAGTACTTC. This encodes CSVEVRQGPAKNIQYF.

This clonotype appeared a few times. The chain employs TRBV2 and TRBJ2-2, with D possibly matching TRBD2 (5 bases). The germline V gene encodes CDR1 SNHLY and CDR2 FYNNEI. Trimming removed 2 bases from V and 0 bases from J, with 10 bases in between. The length of the CDR3 is 16 residues. The CDR3: CASSERRPANTGELFF. The DNA of the CDR3 is TGTGCCAGCAGTGAACGGAGGCCCGCGAACACCGGGGAGCTGTTTTTT. The full variable domain, rest sourced from reference TRBV2 and TRBJ2-2, is EPEVTQTPSHQVTQMGQEVILRCVPISNHLYFYWYRQILGQKVEFLVSFYNNEISEKSEIFDDQFSVERPDGSNFTLKIRSTKLEDSAMYFCASSERRPANTGELFFGEGSRLTVL.

This clonotype came up a few times. V gene TRBV16 combines with J gene TRBJ2-1; the D gene could be TRBD1 or TRBD2 (5 bases each). CDR1 and CDR2 (germline): KGHSY, FQNENV. Trimming pared 0 bases from V and 6 bases from J, leaving 12 bases between. CDR3 length equals 15 residues. The CDR3 DNA reads as TGTGCCAGCAGCCAATCGTCTGGGGGATTCAATGAGCAGTTCTTC. Amino acids: CASSQSSGGFNEQFF.

The chain is built from TRBV11-2 and TRBJ1-1; D is ambiguous. V lost 5 bases and J lost 1, with 8 bases in between. This CDR3 has 13 residues. Germline V gene data show CDR1 as SGHAT and CDR2 as FQNNGV. The CDR3 DNA is TGTGCCAGCAGCCCCCGTTGGAACACTGAAGCTTTCTTT. Translated: CASSPRWNTEAFF.

This clonotype was seen only a few times. V gene TRBV6-5 combines with J gene TRBJ2-3; a weak D match, TRBD2 (6 bases). With 6 bases removed from V and 9 bases from J, the gap between germline ends came to 10 bases. Germline CDR1 and CDR2: MNHEY and SVGAGI. The CDR3 spans 11 residues. CDR3 DNA sequence: TGTGCCAGCAGACTAGCTAGAACGCAGTATTTT. It yields the protein CASRLARTQYF.

This clonotype is medium-sized (0.01 to 0.1%) by share. This chain connects TRBV4-2 to TRBJ2-5; D not resolved. The V gene's germline CDR1 is LGHNA and CDR2 YNFKEQ. The CDR3 covers 13 residues. V was cut by 0 bases and J by 5 bases, with 7 bases left in between. As DNA, the CDR3 is TGTGCCAGCAGCCAAGATCCGAGGGAGACCCAGTACTTC. Its protein product is CASSQDPRETQYF.

This clonotype has at least ten counts. CDR3 sequence (DNA): TGCAGTGCTGAGCCGGTTACCTACGAGCAGTACTTC. It codes for CSAEPVTYEQYF. The genes are TRBV20-1 and TRBJ2-7; D remains unclear. The CDR3 has 12 residues. V lost 5 bases, J lost 2 bases, and 10 bases lay in between. Germline CDR1 is DFQATT and CDR2 is SNEGSKA (reference sequence).

This clonotype was seen at least ten times. The chain has TRBV20-1 and TRBJ2-3; a possible D gene is TRBD1 (6 bases). The CDR3 consists of 14 residues. Germline CDR1 and CDR2: DFQATT and SNEGSKA (reference sequence). V dropped 7 bases and J dropped 2 bases, with 16 bases sitting between them. The CDR3 is CSVGARSFTDTQYF. CDR3 nucleotide sequence: TGCAGTGTGGGGGCCCGATCCTTCACAGATACGCAGTATTTT.

This clonotype was detected ten times or more. V and J are TRBV7-2 and TRBJ2-5, with D possibly matching TRBD1 (6 bases). V dropped 0 bases and J dropped 1 base, with 6 bases sitting between them. This CDR3 has 14 amino acids. The germline CDR1 and CDR2 sequences are SGHTA and FQGNSA. DNA of the CDR3: TGTGCCAGCAGCTTAGCGGGGGCCCAAGAGACCCAGTACTTC. This sequence encodes CASSLAGAQETQYF.

A few counts support this clonotype. The J gene is TRBJ2-3, the V gene TRBV5-1; D unresolved. The CDR3 is made up of 12 amino acids. Deletions cut 4 bases from V and 2 bases from J, with 5 bases between. CDR1 is SGHRS, CDR2 YFSETQ, per germline. Here the CDR3 DNA reads TGCGCCAGCAGCACAACCACAGATACGCAGTATTTT. As protein: CASSTTTDTQYF. Drawing the rest from reference TRBV5-1 and TRBJ2-3, the complete variable domain is KAGVTQTPRYLIKTRGQQVTLSCSPISGHRSVSWYQQTPGQGLQFLFEYFSETQRNKGNFPGRFSGRQFSNSRSEMNVSTLELGDSALYLCASSTTTDTQYFGPGTRLTVL.

This clonotype was seen ten or more times. The chain has TRBV12-3 or TRBV12-4 and TRBJ1-2; 11 bases match TRBD1. Germline trimming cut 3 bases from V and 5 bases from J; bases unmatched to any gene: 8. The CDR3 totals 16 residues. CDR3 in DNA: TGTGCCAGCAGTTTTCGGACAGGGGGCTTGGTTTATGGCTACACCTTC. Translation gives CASSFRTGGLVYGYTF.

The CDR3 DNA sequence: TGCGCCAGCAGTCAGTACTACGGGGGGGGAACAGATACGCAGTATTTT. Translated, it gives CASSQYYGGGTDTQYF. This chain connects TRBV23-1 to TRBJ2-3, with TRBD2 matching 8 bases. TRBV23-1 is annotated as an ORF whose role is uncertain. With 3 bases clipped from V and 3 bases from J, the junction kept 8 bases outside the gene matches. The CDR3 has 16 amino acids.

This clonotype came up a few times. The chain has TRBV6-2 or TRBV6-3 and TRBJ1-1; no clear D. Germline CDR1 and CDR2: MNHEY and SVGEGT. The CDR3 spans 13 residues. The ends were cut back, 2 bases at V and 2 bases at J, with 6 bases in the middle. The CDR3: CASSYRDNTEAFF. CDR3 nucleotides: TGTGCCAGCAGTTACAGGGATAACACTGAAGCTTTCTTT.

The sample holds a few counts of this clonotype. This chain joins TRBV15 and TRBJ2-1; perhaps D is TRBD1 or TRBD2 (6 bases each). There are 13 residues in the CDR3. With 3 bases removed from V and 8 bases from J, the gap between germline ends came to 11 bases. Germline values: CDR1 LNHNV, CDR2 YYDKDF (reference sequence). CDR3 sequence (DNA): TGTGCCACCAGCAGCTGGGGGGCAGATGAGCAGTTCTTC. It encodes CATSSWGADEQFF.

This clonotype was seen many times. The chain recombines TRBV20-1 with TRBJ2-7; TRBD1 matches at 8 bases. This CDR3 region has 11 residues. J lost 9 bases, V lost 6 bases, and 7 bases had no gene match. CDR1 DFQATT and CDR2 SNEGSKA come from the germline V gene (reference sequence). The CDR3 sequence is CSAGQGLGQYV. CDR3 sequence (DNA): TGCAGTGCCGGACAGGGCCTCGGGCAGTACGTC.

This clonotype has a count of ten or more. The chain uses TRBV10-3 and TRBJ1-4; D is unclear. Germline V lookup: CDR1 ENHRY, CDR2 SYGVKD. Between the trimmed V and J ends, which lost 7 bases and 7 bases, there was a span of 16 bases. The CDR3 totals 14 residues. In DNA form, the CDR3 reads TGTGCCATCACCCAGCCTGTGGAGGGTGAAAAACTGTTTTTT. This encodes CAITQPVEGEKLFF.

The CDR3 spells CSVGTDRLNTGELFF. The CDR3 DNA follows: TGCAGCGTTGGGACGGACAGGTTAAACACCGGGGAGCTGTTTTTT. The V and J genes are TRBV29-1 and TRBJ2-2; 7 bases are shared with TRBD1. The germline CDR1 and CDR2 sequences are SQVTM and ANQGSEA. This CDR3 is built from 15 residues. The V and J ends lost 4 bases and 2 bases, in that order; junction bases with no gene match: 7.

There are a few counts of this clonotype. V and J are TRBV29-1 and TRBJ2-7; D possibly uses TRBD1 or TRBD2 (5 bases each). From germline, CDR1 is SQVTM and CDR2 ANQGSEA. The CDR3 loop spans 13 amino acids. Trimming cost V 4 bases and J 7 bases, with 17 bases left between them. CDR3 loop: CSVGGRGLREQYF. CDR3 nucleotides: TGCAGCGTTGGAGGCCGGGGCCTTAGGGAGCAGTACTTC.

In this sample, this clonotype turned up a few times. V is TRBV6-1 and J is TRBJ2-7; maybe TRBD1 (6 bases). V gave up 6 bases and J gave up 6 bases, with 15 bases separating them. The CDR3 has 13 amino acids. Looked up from germline, CDR1 is MNHNS and CDR2 is SASEGT. CDR3 region: CASSRSQGAEQYV. For the CDR3, the DNA is TGTGCCAGCAGCAGATCACAGGGAGCCGAGCAGTACGTC.